The subject of this entry is one T cell receptor beta chain. Its antigen remains unknown. The sample holds other DNA sequences that translate to the same CDR3. Use of 60 Vbeta and 13 Jbeta primers characterized the PCR. Using immunoSEQ multiplex PCR, the repertoire was profiled, and TCRdb retains in-frame clones only, with some absent. The sample yields 110,000 or so clones, 70% to 80% seen once. Germline V gives CDR1 SGHTA, CDR2 FQGNSA. The CDR3 runs 11 residues. V lost 5 bases and J 10 bases, leaving 11 bases between the germline ends. This entry belongs to a study of cytomegalovirus exposure and HLA in healthy donors. General study points: The authors assumed roughly uniform sequencing depth across donors for presence/absence analyses.

The rearrangement uses TRBV7-2 and TRBJ1-1, with D tentatively TRBD1 (5 bases). The TCR comes from a woman aged 50 to 60 in good health and CMV-seropositive. The sequencing input was PBMCs. The CDR3 sequence: CASSRGGGAFF. The DNA for the CDR3 is TGTGCCAGCAGCCGGGGCGGGGGAGCTTTCTTT.